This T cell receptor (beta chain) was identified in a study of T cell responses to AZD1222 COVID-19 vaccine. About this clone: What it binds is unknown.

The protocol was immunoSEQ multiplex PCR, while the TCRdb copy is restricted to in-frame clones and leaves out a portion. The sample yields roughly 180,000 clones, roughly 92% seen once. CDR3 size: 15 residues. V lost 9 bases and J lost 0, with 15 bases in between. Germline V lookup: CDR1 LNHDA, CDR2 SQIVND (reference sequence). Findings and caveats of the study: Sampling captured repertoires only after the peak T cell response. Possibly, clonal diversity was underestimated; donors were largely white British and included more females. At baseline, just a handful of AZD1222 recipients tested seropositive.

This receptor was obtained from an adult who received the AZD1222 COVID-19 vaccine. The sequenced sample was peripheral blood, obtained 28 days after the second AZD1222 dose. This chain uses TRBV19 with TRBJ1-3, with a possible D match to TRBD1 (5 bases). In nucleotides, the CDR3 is TGTGCCAGCCAGGGAATCGTGGGCTCTGGAAACACCATATATTTT. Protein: CASQGIVGSGNTIYF.